These 21 T cell receptor beta chains were all obtained from the same sample, sequenced in a study of radiation and T cells in renal cell carcinoma. Time point in this sample: baseline pretreatment blood. Sample treatment: 15 Gy SBRT to primary tumor, nephrectomy 4 weeks later. Data came from immunoSEQ multiplex PCR; TCRdb stores just in-frame clones and leaves some out. The sample lists 130,000 or so clones; about 88% were seen once. This specimen was blood, taken from a patient whose treatment included radiotherapy and nephrectomy. Receptors originate from a woman in her fifties or sixties with renal cell carcinoma.

This clone was seen just once. The chain employs TRBV29-1 and TRBJ2-7; no clear D. The germline V gene encodes CDR1 SQVTM and CDR2 ANQGSEA. This CDR3 comprises 11 residues. The V end was cut by 3 bases, the J end by 3 bases, with 6 bases between. The CDR3 sequence is CSVESNYEQYF. The CDR3 coding sequence is TGCAGCGTTGAGTCGAACTACGAGCAGTACTTC.

The chain employs TRBV19 and TRBJ1-4, with D possibly matching TRBD1 (5 bases). Germline V gene sequence: CDR1 LNHDA, CDR2 SQIVND (reference sequence). The CDR3 runs 13 residues. The V gene lost 4 bases and the J gene lost 8 bases, with 11 bases spanning the gap. CDR3 nucleotide sequence: TGTGCCAGTAGTAATGTCGGGGGGGAAAAACTGTTTTTT. It specifies CASSNVGGEKLFF.

The chain is built from TRBV6-1 and TRBJ1-1, with D uncertain. Germline V gene data show CDR1 as MNHNS and CDR2 as SASEGT. CDR3 length: 13 amino acids. The ends were cut back, 4 bases at V and 6 bases at J, with 12 bases in the middle. The CDR3 here is CASSGFTEAEAFF. The CDR3 region has the DNA TGTGCCAGCAGTGGGTTCACGGAGGCTGAAGCTTTCTTT.

V and J are TRBV19 and TRBJ1-4; the match to TRBD1 covers 9 bases. This CDR3 has 15 residues. The J segment lost 8 bases and the V segment lost 5 bases, leaving 9 bases of the junction unmatched. The germline V gene has CDR1 LNHDA and CDR2 SQIVND (reference sequence). The CDR3 sequence: CASSFGTGNFEKLFF. The DNA for the CDR3 is TGTGCCAGTAGTTTCGGGACAGGGAATTTCGAAAAACTGTTTTTT.

This sequence joins TRBV14 and TRBJ2-5; D is perhaps TRBD1 or TRBD2 (5 bases each). The V and J ends lost 1 base and 4 bases respectively, with 10 bases between them. This CDR3 spans 14 amino acids. In germline, CDR1 is SGHDN, CDR2 FVKESK. The CDR3 region is CASSQVSGGETQYF. For the CDR3, the DNA is TGTGCCAGCAGCCAAGTATCTGGGGGAGAGACCCAGTACTTC.

The V and J genes are TRBV21-1 and TRBJ1-5; the table's D call of TRBD1 was not tested on the DNA. TRBV21-1 is a pseudogene segment. The CDR3 has 15 residues. The CDR3 DNA reads as TGTGCCAGCAGCAATCTCGGGACACCGGTATTGCCCCAGCATTTT. It codes for CASSNLGTPVLPQHF.

The rearrangement uses TRBV16 and TRBJ1-6; unclear D gene. V was shortened by 4 bases and J by 9 bases, with 13 bases between the two germline ends. The germline V gene has CDR1 KGHSY and CDR2 FQNENV. This CDR3 contains 14 residues. The DNA of the CDR3 is TGTGCCAGCAGCCGCCAACTGGGGAGTTCACCCCTCCACTTT. It encodes CASSRQLGSSPLHF.

V and J are TRBV6-4 and TRBJ2-1, with 7 bases fitting TRBD2. The CDR3 is made up of 14 amino acids. CDR1 and CDR2 from the germline V gene are MRHNA and SNTAGT. With 5 bases clipped from V and 2 bases from J, the junction kept 3 bases outside the gene matches. The CDR3 protein is CASSPGGAYNEQFF. CDR3 DNA: TGTGCCAGCAGTCCTGGGGGGGCCTACAATGAGCAGTTCTTC.

This clone occurred a few times. This chain links TRBV7-9 with TRBJ1-3; 7 nucleotides match TRBD1. Germline lookup yields CDR1 SEHNR and CDR2 FQNEAQ (reference sequence). CDR3 length: 14 residues. V lost 5 bases and J lost 3; bases outside the gene matches: 4. This CDR3 reads CASSTGDSGNTIYF. The CDR3 DNA follows: TGTGCCAGCAGCACGGGGGACAGTGGAAACACCATATATTTT.

The chain uses TRBV2 and TRBJ1-2; the D gene is possibly TRBD1 (5 bases). V lost 4 bases to trimming and J lost 1 base, with 10 bases between them. CDR1 and CDR2 from the germline V gene are SNHLY and FYNNEI. CDR3 size: 14 residues. CDR3 in DNA: TGTGCCAGCAGTGGTCAGGGCAATAACTATGGCTACACCTTC. Translating it yields CASSGQGNNYGYTF.

The gene calls are TRBV13 and TRBJ2-1; D unresolved. Germline V gene data show CDR1 as PRHDT and CDR2 as FYEKMQ (reference sequence). V dropped 5 bases and J dropped 2 bases, with 7 bases sitting between them. This CDR3 spans 13 amino acids. The CDR3 DNA sequence: TGTGCCAGCAGCGGACCTACCTACAATGAGCAGTTCTTC. Protein sequence: CASSGPTYNEQFF.

This sequence joins TRBV4-2 and TRBJ2-4; TRBD2 matches 14 bases. The CDR3 has 22 amino acids. After removal of 0 bases from V and 3 bases from J, the junction contained 16 bases not matched to a gene. From germline, CDR1 is LGHNA and CDR2 YNFKEQ. The CDR3 spells CASSQDGGLAGGTEDVKNIQYF. DNA for the CDR3: TGTGCCAGCAGCCAAGATGGTGGACTAGCGGGGGGAACGGAAGATGTCAAAAACATTCAGTACTTC.

The table lists this clone with a count of one. This chain links TRBV6-6 with TRBJ2-7; D is uncertain. V was pared by 7 bases and J by 7 bases, with 23 bases between. CDR1 and CDR2 from the germline V gene are MNHNY and SVGAGI (reference sequence). This CDR3 is built from 15 residues. CDR3 sequence reads: CASTSGRAPLREQYF. In nucleotides, the CDR3 is TGTGCCAGCACCTCAGGCAGAGCACCTTTACGGGAGCAGTACTTC.

This clone has just a few counts. The chain recombines TRBV29-1 with TRBJ1-1; no reliable D call. This CDR3 is built from 14 residues. Trimming cost V 4 bases and J 2 bases, with 14 bases left between them. CDR1 is SQVTM, CDR2 ANQGSEA, per germline. CDR3 DNA sequence: TGCAGCGTTGGTTTGTGGAAGTTAAACACTGAAGCTTTCTTT. Translating gives CSVGLWKLNTEAFF.

The CDR3, as DNA: TGTGCCAGCAGTTACGTCGGGACAGGGGTTTACGAGCAGTACTTC. It specifies CASSYVGTGVYEQYF. This chain connects TRBV6-5 to TRBJ2-7; 10 bases are a match to TRBD1. The V and J ends lost 2 bases and 4 bases, in that order; junction bases with no gene match: 5. The germline gives CDR1 MNHEY, CDR2 SVGAGI. The CDR3 sequence is 15 residues long.

The chain is built from TRBV19 and TRBJ1-4; D not resolved. V was pared by 7 bases and J by 5 bases, with 14 bases between. The germline CDR1 and CDR2 sequences are LNHDA and SQIVND (reference sequence). The CDR3 sequence is 14 residues long. This CDR3 reads CASTKTGVNEKLFF. In nucleotides, the CDR3 is TGTGCCAGTACCAAGACTGGAGTAAATGAAAAACTGTTTTTT.

This clone appeared a few times. The chain uses TRBV28 and TRBJ1-2; TRBD1 might be the D (5 bases). V gave up 2 bases and J gave up 4 bases, with 8 bases separating them. The CDR3 is 13 amino acids. CDR1 is MDHEN and CDR2 is SYDVKM in the germline V gene. The CDR3 reads CASSLLGGYGYTF. CDR3 coding DNA: TGTGCCAGCAGTTTACTCGGGGGCTATGGCTACACCTTC.

CDR3 amino acids: CASSSYLAGGTDTQYF. The CDR3 DNA reads TGCGCCAGCAGCTCCTACTTAGCGGGGGGTACAGATACGCAGTATTTT. V usage is TRBV5-1 and J usage is TRBJ2-3; TRBD2 agrees at 10 bases. CDR3 size: 16 residues. V trimming: 3 bases; J trimming: 3 bases; junction bases outside the gene matches: 7. Per the germline V gene, CDR1 is SGHRS and CDR2 is YFSETQ. The complete variable domain, with remaining parts taken from reference TRBV5-1 and TRBJ2-3, reads KAGVTQTPRYLIKTRGQQVTLSCSPISGHRSVSWYQQTPGQGLQFLFEYFSETQRNKGNFPGRFSGRQFSNSRSEMNVSTLELGDSALYLCASSSYLAGGTDTQYFGPGTRLTVL.

This clone was seen just once. The chain combines TRBV2 with TRBJ1-6; 7 bases are shared with TRBD1. Trimming removed 2 bases from V and 6 bases from J; junction bases left unmatched: 4. The germline V gene has CDR1 SNHLY and CDR2 FYNNEI. The CDR3 has 15 residues. CDR3 sequence reads: CASSEQGVFNSPLHF. As DNA, the CDR3 is TGTGCCAGCAGTGAACAGGGGGTATTTAATTCACCCCTCCACTTT.

The chain carries TRBV5-1 and TRBJ2-7, with D possibly matching TRBD2 (5 bases). The V end was cut by 0 bases, the J end by 5 bases, with 12 bases between. Germline CDR1 and CDR2: SGHRS and YFSETQ. This CDR3 spans 14 amino acids. CDR3 in DNA: TGCGCCAGCAGCTTGGGCAGCGGAACCCACGAGCAGTACTTC. It encodes CASSLGSGTHEQYF. Supplemented by reference TRBV5-1 and TRBJ2-7, the full variable domain reads KAGVTQTPRYLIKTRGQQVTLSCSPISGHRSVSWYQQTPGQGLQFLFEYFSETQRNKGNFPGRFSGRQFSNSRSEMNVSTLELGDSALYLCASSLGSGTHEQYFGPGTRLTVT.

This CDR3 is CASSKTRGGADTQYF. CDR3 nucleotide sequence: TGTGCCAGCTCAAAGACCCGGGGGGGCGCAGATACGCAGTATTTT. The chain uses TRBV18 and TRBJ2-3; 8 positions match TRBD2. The germline V gene encodes CDR1 KGHSH and CDR2 LQKENI. Losses at the gene ends were 5 bases for V and 4 bases for J; bases not matched to a gene: 8. There are 15 residues in the CDR3. Combining the CDR3 with reference TRBV18 and TRBJ2-3 gives the whole variable domain NAGVMQNPRHLVRRRGQEARLRCSPMKGHSHVYWYRQLPEEGLKFMVYLQKENIIDESGMPKERFSAEFPKEGPSILRIQQVVRGDSAAYFCASSKTRGGADTQYFGPGTRLTVL.